This TCR beta chain is drawn from a study of OX40 agonist ivuxolimab in advanced cancers. Overall study context: Ivuxolimab was delivered to patients intravenously every 2 weeks at doses spanning 0.01 to 10 mg/kg.

The V and J ends lost 8 bases and 3 bases respectively, with 10 bases between them. The V gene's germline CDR1 is ENHRY and CDR2 SYGVKD. This CDR3 spans 12 amino acids. In regard to this clone: Its specificity is not known.

Anyone with autoimmune disease history or systemic immunosuppression was excluded. Profiling relied on immunoSEQ multiplex PCR, and the TCRdb table lists in-frame clones only, not all of them. This sample has 30,000 to 40,000 clones, with around four fifths found just once. Regarding the study as a whole: At 0.1 to 3.0 mg/kg and by week 6, clonal expansion occurred in CD4+ and CD8+ blood T cells.

This chain joins TRBV10-3 and TRBJ1-1; D is perhaps TRBD1 (5 bases). This clonotype originated in an adult with an advanced solid tumor such as melanoma, head and neck, liver or kidney cancer. Here the sequenced sample was CD4+ or CD8+ T cells sorted from blood, taken in a trial of the OX40 agonist ivuxolimab. CDR3 nucleotide sequence: TGTGCCATCCGGGCGGGGGACACTGAAGCTTTCTTT. The encoded protein is CAIRAGDTEAFF.